This TCR beta chain was profiled in a study of regulatory T cells in long-lasting Graves disease. Across the whole study: Persistence in Graves' disease required over 5 years of antithyroid drugs plus positive TSH receptor antibodies.

Building the TCR beta libraries relied on iRepertoire HTBI primers, and CDR3 regions underwent Arm-PCR. From the multiplex PCR reads, TCRdb called clonotypes with MiXCR, one entry per CDR3 protein. The sample yields some 440,000 distinct CDR3 sequences, about a fifth seen once. Germline CDR1 reads SGHTA; CDR2 reads FQGNSA. The CDR3 runs to 13 residues. Stated time point: persistent/refractory GD, antithyroid drugs over 5 years with positive TRAb. RNA extracted from PBMCs served as the sequencing template. This chain connects TRBV7-2 to TRBJ2-4; no clear D gene. The last part of the DNA fits TRBJ2-7 better; the J call may be wrong. The input for sequencing was peripheral blood mononuclear cells (PBMCs), taken when the disease was refractory, from a patient treated with antithyroid drugs. The sequence was obtained from a female donor with Graves disease. CDR3 in DNA: TGTGCCAGCAGTCCCGAGGTGTGGTACGAGCAGTACTTC. It specifies CASSPEVWYEQYF.